This entry lists 29 T cell receptor beta chains sequenced from one sample in a study of graft-versus-host responses after intestinal transplantation. Profiling relied on immunoSEQ multiplex PCR, and the TCRdb table lists in-frame clones only, not all of them. In the table there are 300 to 450 clones, 86% of which are singletons. Material: PBMCs, obtained 4 to 5 days after intestinal transplant. The receptors were gathered from a human patient who received an intestinal transplant, so some T cells may come from the graft donor.

V usage is TRBV6-5 and J usage is TRBJ2-5, with 13 nucleotides matching TRBD2. V shed 0 bases, J shed 6 bases, and the junction held 1 base outside the gene matches. There are 15 residues in the CDR3. Germline V gene data show CDR1 as MNHEY and CDR2 as SVGAGI. CDR3 nucleotides: TGTGCCAGCAGTTACTCGGGACTAGCGGGGCAGACCCAGTACTTC. Amino acids: CASSYSGLAGQTQYF.

The rearrangement joins TRBV6-1 to TRBJ2-3, with a tentative D call TRBD2 (6 bases). Trimming cost V 5 bases and J 4 bases, with 16 bases left between them. CDR1 is MNHNS, CDR2 SASEGT, per germline. The CDR3 has 15 residues. The CDR3 sequence: CASSPRLDGSDTQYF. CDR3 DNA sequence: TGTGCCAGCAGTCCGAGACTAGATGGGTCAGATACGCAGTATTTT.

The chain is built from TRBV10-1 and TRBJ1-1; D ambiguous. Germline V gives CDR1 WNHNN, CDR2 SYGVQD (reference sequence). This CDR3 is built from 14 residues. Trimming took off 2 bases at V and 5 bases at J, with 12 bases between the two ends. In DNA, the CDR3 is TGCGCCAGCAGTGAGACCCTCGGTGGAACTGAAGCTTTCTTT. It encodes CASSETLGGTEAFF.

The chain couples TRBV28 to TRBJ1-5; no reliable D call. Trimming removed 5 bases at V and 3 bases at J, with 2 bases between. CDR1 and CDR2 (germline): MDHEN, SYDVKM. CDR3 length: 11 amino acids. CDR3 amino acids: CASSTNQPQHF. For the CDR3, the DNA is TGTGCCAGCAGTACCAATCAGCCCCAGCATTTT. The full variable domain, with the rest looked up from reference TRBV28 and TRBJ1-5, is DVKVTQSSRYLVKRTGEKVFLECVQDMDHENMFWYRQDPGLGLRLIYFSYDVKMKEKGDIPEGYSVSREKKERFSLILESASTNQTSMYLCASSTNQPQHFGDGTRLSIL.

The rearrangement joins TRBV6-5 to TRBJ2-5, with a tentative D call TRBD2 (5 bases). The CDR3 is 15 amino acids. The V end lost 2 bases, the J end lost 5 bases, and 15 bases lay between the germline ends. Germline CDR1 and CDR2: MNHEY and SVGAGI. The CDR3 bases are TGTGCCAGCAGTTACGGTGGTAGCGATTCCGAGACCCAGTACTTC. The encoded protein is CASSYGGSDSETQYF.

This clone was counted a single time. This sequence joins TRBV8-2 and TRBJ2-6; TRBD1 reflects the table's D call only, with no check against the DNA. TRBV8-2 is a listed pseudogene. The CDR3 extends over 15 amino acids. The DNA of the CDR3 is TGTGACATGGAATTGACACAAAGTCGGGCCAACGTCCTGACTTTC. This gives the protein CDMELTQSRANVLTF.

The genes are TRBV28 and TRBJ1-1; a possible D gene is TRBD1 (6 bases). Germline CDR1 MDHEN, CDR2 SYDVKM. The V end lost 0 bases, the J end lost 0 bases, and 8 bases lay between the germline ends. The CDR3 sequence is 15 residues long. The CDR3 nucleotides read TGTGCCAGCAGTTTATGGGACAGCTTGAACACTGAAGCTTTCTTT. Residues: CASSLWDSLNTEAFF.

The V call is TRBV11-2, the J call TRBJ2-3; D is ambiguous. Germline CDR1 is SGHAT and CDR2 is FQNNGV. V was shortened by 8 bases and J by 4 bases, with 13 bases between the two germline ends. CDR3 length: 13 residues. CDR3 nucleotide sequence: TGTGCCAGCGGAGAGGCTAGATCAGATACGCAGTATTTT. Translation: CASGEARSDTQYF.

Concerning this clone itself: Since a far larger clone is one base different, this is likely a read error. V and J are TRBV2 and TRBJ2-1; D is unresolved. The germline CDR1 and CDR2 sequences are SNHLY and FYNNEI. The CDR3 contains 10 residues. The V end lost 4 bases, the J end lost 13 bases, and 8 bases lay between the germline ends. DNA of the CDR3: TGTGCCAGCAGTGCGGAGACCCAGTTCTTC. Translation gives CASSAETQFF.

V usage is TRBV25-1 and J usage is TRBJ2-5, with TRBD1 as a possible D gene (5 bases). The J call could be wrong; TRBJ2-7 is a better fit for the DNA end. Germline lookup yields CDR1 MGHDK and CDR2 SYGVNS. This CDR3 is built from 14 residues. As DNA, the CDR3 is TGTGCCAGCAGTGAATACGACAGCATCTACGAGCAGTACTTC. As protein: CASSEYDSIYEQYF.

This chain links TRBV19 with TRBJ2-1, with 9 bases matching TRBD1. V lost 8 bases, J lost 1 base, and 3 bases stayed unmatched. Germline loops: CDR1 LNHDA, CDR2 SQIVND (reference sequence). CDR3 size: 14 residues. CDR3 loop: CASSGQGSYNEQFF. The DNA of the CDR3 is TGTGCCAGTTCCGGACAGGGGTCCTACAATGAGCAGTTCTTC.

The rearrangement links TRBV11-1 to TRBJ2-2, with D hard to call. Germline-derived CDR1 and CDR2 are SGHAT and FQDESV (reference sequence). V lost 2 bases to trimming and J lost 5 bases, with 6 bases between them. The CDR3 length is 13 residues. For the CDR3, the DNA is TGTGCCAGCAGCTTAATGGGGACCGGGGAGCTGTTTTTT. Translation gives CASSLMGTGELFF.

This rearrangement joins TRBV27 to TRBJ2-1; TRBD2 agrees at 7 bases. The CDR3 is 14 residues long. With 2 bases clipped from V and 8 bases from J, the junction kept 6 bases outside the gene matches. Germline-derived CDR1 and CDR2 are MNHEY and SMNVEV (reference sequence). The CDR3 reads CASSLTGTMHEQFF. The CDR3 DNA follows: TGTGCCAGCAGTTTAACCGGGACTATGCATGAGCAGTTCTTC.

V gene TRBV6-5 combines with J gene TRBJ2-1; D gene uncertain. Germline lookup yields CDR1 MNHEY and CDR2 SVGAGI. V was pared by 2 bases and J by 6 bases, with 8 bases between. The CDR3 consists of 13 residues. The CDR3 nucleotides read TGTGCCAGCAGTTACGCTGGGTCCAATGAGCAGTTCTTC. Its protein product is CASSYAGSNEQFF.

The gene calls are TRBV29-1 and TRBJ2-2; 9 nucleotides line up with TRBD2. V dropped 3 bases and J dropped 6; count of bases not matched to a gene: 8. The CDR3 is 15 residues long. The germline CDR1 and CDR2 sequences are SQVTM and ANQGSEA. The CDR3 DNA reads TGCAGCGTTGATTCGGGCGGGAGGGAGGCCGGGGAGCTGTTTTTT. It is translated as CSVDSGGREAGELFF.

This chain links TRBV28 with TRBJ2-7, with a possible D match to TRBD1 (6 bases). The CDR3 is 17 amino acids. From germline, CDR1 is MDHEN and CDR2 SYDVKM. V lost 0 bases and J lost 5, with 20 bases in between. CDR3 nucleotide sequence: TGTGCCAGCAGTTTATGGGGGACAACAGGGAGATTAGACGAGCAGTACTTC. This gives the protein CASSLWGTTGRLDEQYF.

This sequence joins TRBV7-9 and TRBJ2-3; 8 positions match TRBD1. The V segment lost 5 bases and the J segment 6 bases; nucleotides outside the gene matches: 4. This CDR3 is 13 amino acids long. The germline V gene has CDR1 SEHNR and CDR2 FQNEAQ (reference sequence). The CDR3 loop is CASSGQGRDTQYF. The CDR3 DNA reads TGTGCCAGCAGCGGACAGGGCAGGGATACGCAGTATTTT.

The rearrangement uses TRBV5-2 and TRBJ1-2. TRBV5-2 is listed as a pseudogene. The CDR3 runs to 17 residues. CDR3 sequence reads: CASKSTRGVRKTYGYTF. For the CDR3, the DNA is TGTGCCAGCAAAAGCACACGAGGAGTACGAAAGACCTATGGCTACACCTTC.

The V gene is TRBV4-1, the J gene TRBJ2-2; TRBD1 matches at 7 bases. Germline V gene data show CDR1 as MGHRA and CDR2 as YSYEKL. The CDR3 is made up of 17 amino acids. J gave up 5 bases and V 1 base, and 10 bases lay outside the gene matches. CDR3 sequence reads: CASSQATGTEQTGELFF. The CDR3 bases are TGCGCCAGCAGCCAAGCGACCGGGACAGAACAGACCGGGGAGCTGTTTTTT.

The V gene is TRBV6-1, the J gene TRBJ2-2; D is possibly TRBD1 or TRBD2 (5 bases each). The CDR3 is made up of 12 amino acids. Between the trimmed V and J ends, which lost 5 bases and 6 bases, there was a span of 7 bases. The germline CDR1 and CDR2 sequences are MNHNS and SASEGT. DNA of the CDR3: TGTGCCAGCAGTTGGGGGTCCGGGGAGCTGTTTTTT. It codes for CASSWGSGELFF.

The V and J genes are TRBV14 and TRBJ1-2; TRBD1 might be the D (5 bases). The CDR3 covers 13 residues. Germline CDR1 reads SGHDN; CDR2 reads FVKESK. Deletions cut 2 bases from V and 5 bases from J, with 9 bases between. This CDR3 is CASSQTGFYGYTF. The CDR3 DNA reads TGTGCCAGCAGCCAAACAGGTTTTTATGGCTACACCTTC.

The rearrangement links TRBV25-1 to TRBJ1-6, with D perhaps matching TRBD1 (6 bases). V was shortened by 6 bases and J by 0 bases, with 18 bases between the two germline ends. CDR3 length: 18 amino acids. CDR1 MGHDK and CDR2 SYGVNS come from the germline V gene. Written as DNA, the CDR3 is TGTGCCAGCAGCCCTGGACAGTTAGTCAGCTCCTATAATTCACCCCTCCACTTT. Encoded protein: CASSPGQLVSSYNSPLHF.

Points on this clone: At one of its ends the junction is not consistent with the germline gene, which may arise from a read error. The genes are TRBV10-2 and TRBJ2-5; 15 bases map to TRBD2. The germline V gene encodes CDR1 WSHSY and CDR2 SAAADI. CDR3 length: 21 residues. Written as DNA, the CDR3 is TGCGCCCGCAGTGAGCGCCCCTGGACTAGCGGGGGGGCCAGTCTGTGGGAGACCCAGTACTTC. Translated: CARSERPWTSGGASLWETQYF.

The chain employs TRBV11-2 and TRBJ2-3; D uncertain. Trimming cost V 2 bases and J 5 bases, with 5 bases left between them. The CDR3 has 12 residues. Germline loops: CDR1 SGHAT, CDR2 FQNNGV. In DNA, the CDR3 is TGTGCCAGCAGCTTACGAGTAGATACGCAGTATTTT. Amino acids: CASSLRVDTQYF.

The V call is TRBV10-3, the J call TRBJ1-1; 8 nucleotides agree with TRBD1. Trimming took 8 bases from V and 1 from J; bases not matched to a gene: 3. Germline-derived CDR1 and CDR2 are ENHRY and SYGVKD. This CDR3 comprises 13 residues. The CDR3 region is CAIGDRGNTEAFF. CDR3 DNA: TGTGCCATCGGAGACAGGGGGAACACTGAAGCTTTCTTT.

This clone was observed once. V is TRBV27 and J is TRBJ2-7; D perhaps matches TRBD1 (5 bases). Germline CDR1 and CDR2: MNHEY and SMNVEV (reference sequence). V shed 3 bases and J shed 1 base, with 7 bases lying between them. This CDR3 is built from 13 residues. CDR3 region: CASSFSGSYEQYF. The CDR3 region has the DNA TGTGCCAGCAGTTTTTCAGGGTCCTACGAGCAGTACTTC.

The chain uses TRBV4-1 and TRBJ1-2, with D perhaps TRBD1 (5 bases). The V and J ends lost 2 bases and 6 bases respectively, with 16 bases between them. This CDR3 contains 15 residues. Germline V CDR1 and CDR2: MGHRA, YSYEKL. CDR3: CASSQSTGTGDGYTF. As DNA, the CDR3 is TGCGCCAGCAGCCAATCCACCGGGACCGGAGATGGCTACACCTTC.

This sequence joins TRBV13 and TRBJ2-5, with D uncertain. From germline, CDR1 is PRHDT and CDR2 FYEKMQ (reference sequence). This CDR3 has 10 amino acids. The V and J ends lost 6 bases and 5 bases respectively, with 4 bases between them. In nucleotides, the CDR3 is TGTGCCAGCAGTGCGGAGACCCAGTACTTC. It specifies CASSAETQYF.

The gene calls are TRBV4-1 and TRBJ2-4, with 8 bases identical to TRBD1. Germline V gene lookup returns CDR1 MGHRA and CDR2 YSYEKL. Trimming cost V 1 base and J 0 bases; bases outside gene matches: 11. The CDR3 is 19 amino acids. CDR3 sequence (DNA): TGCGCCAGCAGCCAAGCCCGGACAGGGCTGGCGGTAGCCAAAAACATTCAGTACTTC. Amino acid sequence: CASSQARTGLAVAKNIQYF.